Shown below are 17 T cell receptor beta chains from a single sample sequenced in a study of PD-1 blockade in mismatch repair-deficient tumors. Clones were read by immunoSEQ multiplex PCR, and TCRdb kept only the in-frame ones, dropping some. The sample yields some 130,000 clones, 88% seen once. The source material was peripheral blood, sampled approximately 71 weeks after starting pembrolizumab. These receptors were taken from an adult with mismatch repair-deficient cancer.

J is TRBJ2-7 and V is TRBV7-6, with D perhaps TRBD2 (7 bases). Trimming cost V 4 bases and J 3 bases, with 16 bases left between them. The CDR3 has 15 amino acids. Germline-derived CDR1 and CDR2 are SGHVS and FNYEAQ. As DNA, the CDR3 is TGTGCCAGCAGCTCCGGGGGGCAGGGAGGCTACGAGCAGTACTTC. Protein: CASSSGGQGGYEQYF.

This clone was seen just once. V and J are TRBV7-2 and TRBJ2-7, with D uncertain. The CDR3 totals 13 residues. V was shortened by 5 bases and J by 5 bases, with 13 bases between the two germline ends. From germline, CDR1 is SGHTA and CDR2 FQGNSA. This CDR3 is CASSLGFLNEQYF. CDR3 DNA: TGTGCCAGCAGCCTCGGATTCCTAAACGAGCAGTACTTC.

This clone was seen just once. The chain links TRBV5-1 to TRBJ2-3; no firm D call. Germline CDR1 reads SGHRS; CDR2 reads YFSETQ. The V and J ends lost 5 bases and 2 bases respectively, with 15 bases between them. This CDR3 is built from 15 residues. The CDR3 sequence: CASSPAVVATDTQYF. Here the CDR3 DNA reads TGCGCCAGCAGTCCGGCAGTGGTGGCCACAGATACGCAGTATTTT.

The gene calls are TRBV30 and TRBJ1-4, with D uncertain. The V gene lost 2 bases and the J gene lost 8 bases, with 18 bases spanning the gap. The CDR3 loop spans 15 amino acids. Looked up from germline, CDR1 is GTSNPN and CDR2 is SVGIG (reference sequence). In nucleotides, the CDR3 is TGTGCCTGGAGTCCTCTCGGCGGGTCGGAAGAAAAACTGTTTTTT. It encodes CAWSPLGGSEEKLFF.

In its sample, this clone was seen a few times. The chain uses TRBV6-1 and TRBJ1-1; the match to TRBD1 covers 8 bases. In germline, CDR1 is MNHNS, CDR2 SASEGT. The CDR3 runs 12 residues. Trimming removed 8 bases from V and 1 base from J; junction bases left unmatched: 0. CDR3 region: CASGTGNTEAFF. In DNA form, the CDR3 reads TGTGCCAGCGGGACAGGGAACACTGAAGCTTTCTTT.

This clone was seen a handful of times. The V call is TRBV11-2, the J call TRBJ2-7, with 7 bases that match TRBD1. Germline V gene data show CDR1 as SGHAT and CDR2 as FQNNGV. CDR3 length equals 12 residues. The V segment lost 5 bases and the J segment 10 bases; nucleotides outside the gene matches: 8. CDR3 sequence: CASSPGQAGQYF. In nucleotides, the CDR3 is TGTGCCAGCAGCCCCGGACAGGCCGGACAGTACTTC.

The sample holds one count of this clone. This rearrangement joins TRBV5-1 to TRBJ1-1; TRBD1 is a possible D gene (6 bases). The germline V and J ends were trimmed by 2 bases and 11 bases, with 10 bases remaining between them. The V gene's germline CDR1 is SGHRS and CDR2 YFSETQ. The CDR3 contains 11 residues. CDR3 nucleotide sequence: TGCGCCAGCAGCTTTGGGGGGGCGGCTTTCTTT. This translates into CASSFGGAAFF.

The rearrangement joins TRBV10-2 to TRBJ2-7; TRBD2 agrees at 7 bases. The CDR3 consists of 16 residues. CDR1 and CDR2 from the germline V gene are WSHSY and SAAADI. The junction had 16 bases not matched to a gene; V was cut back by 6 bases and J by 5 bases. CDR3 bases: TGCGCCAGCAGGAAAACGGGGGAGGGCCTTTTGGACGAGCAGTACTTC. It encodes CASRKTGEGLLDEQYF.

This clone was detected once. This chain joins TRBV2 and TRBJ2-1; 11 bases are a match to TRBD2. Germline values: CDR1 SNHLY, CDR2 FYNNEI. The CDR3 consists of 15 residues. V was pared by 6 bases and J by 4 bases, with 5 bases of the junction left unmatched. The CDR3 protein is CASSNGLAGYNEQFF. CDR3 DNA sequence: TGTGCCAGCAGCAACGGACTAGCGGGTTACAATGAGCAGTTCTTC. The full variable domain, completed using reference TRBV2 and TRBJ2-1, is EPEVTQTPSHQVTQMGQEVILRCVPISNHLYFYWYRQILGQKVEFLVSFYNNEISEKSEIFDDQFSVERPDGSNFTLKIRSTKLEDSAMYFCASSNGLAGYNEQFFGPGTRLTVL.

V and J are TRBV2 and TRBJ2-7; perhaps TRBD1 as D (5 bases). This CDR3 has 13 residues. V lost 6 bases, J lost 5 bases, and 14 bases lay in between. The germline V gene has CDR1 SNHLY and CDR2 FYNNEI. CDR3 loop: CASRPGQFHEQYF. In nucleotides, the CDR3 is TGTGCCAGCAGGCCCGGACAATTTCACGAGCAGTACTTC.

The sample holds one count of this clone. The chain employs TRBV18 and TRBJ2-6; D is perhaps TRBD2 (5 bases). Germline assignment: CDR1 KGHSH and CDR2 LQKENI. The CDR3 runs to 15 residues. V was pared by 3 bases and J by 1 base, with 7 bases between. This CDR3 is CASSPPGSGANVLTF. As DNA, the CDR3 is TGTGCCAGCTCACCGCCGGGATCTGGGGCCAACGTCCTGACTTTC.

For the CDR3, the DNA is TGTGCCAGCAGTTTTTTCGGCAGAACCTACGAGCAGTACTTC. It codes for CASSFFGRTYEQYF. This sequence joins TRBV28 and TRBJ2-7, with D uncertain. This CDR3 contains 14 residues. Germline assignment: CDR1 MDHEN and CDR2 SYDVKM. The V gene lost 3 bases and the J gene lost 2 bases, with 11 bases spanning the gap.

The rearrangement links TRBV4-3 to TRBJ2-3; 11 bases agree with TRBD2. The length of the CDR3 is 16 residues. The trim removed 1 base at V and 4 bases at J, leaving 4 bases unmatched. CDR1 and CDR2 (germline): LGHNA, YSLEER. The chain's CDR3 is CASSQATSGMADTQYF. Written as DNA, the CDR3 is TGCGCCAGCAGCCAAGCGACTAGCGGGATGGCAGATACGCAGTATTTT.

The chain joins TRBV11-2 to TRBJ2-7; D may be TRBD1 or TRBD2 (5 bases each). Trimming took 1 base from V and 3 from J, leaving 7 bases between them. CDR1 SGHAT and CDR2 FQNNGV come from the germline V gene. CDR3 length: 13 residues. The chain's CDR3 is CASSLGGFYEQYF. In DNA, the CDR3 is TGTGCCAGCAGCTTAGGGGGGTTCTACGAGCAGTACTTC.

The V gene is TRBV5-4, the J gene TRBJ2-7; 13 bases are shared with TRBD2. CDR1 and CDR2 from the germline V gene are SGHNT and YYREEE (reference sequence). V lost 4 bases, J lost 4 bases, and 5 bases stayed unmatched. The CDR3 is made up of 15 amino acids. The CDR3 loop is CASSPGTSGVYEQYF. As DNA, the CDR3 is TGTGCCAGCAGCCCTGGGACTAGCGGGGTTTACGAGCAGTACTTC.

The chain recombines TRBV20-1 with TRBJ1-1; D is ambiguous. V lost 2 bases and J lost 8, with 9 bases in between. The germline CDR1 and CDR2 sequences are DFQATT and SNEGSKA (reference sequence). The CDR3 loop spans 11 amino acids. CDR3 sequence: CSARSRGEAFF. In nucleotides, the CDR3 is TGCAGTGCTAGATCTCGAGGGGAAGCTTTCTTT.

The chain's CDR3 is CASSPNPGTNYGYTF. For the CDR3, the DNA is TGTGCCAGCAGCCCCAATCCGGGAACTAACTATGGCTACACCTTC. V gene TRBV7-3 combines with J gene TRBJ1-2; D is unresolved. The CDR3 spans 15 residues. The V end lost 5 bases, the J end lost 0 bases, and 13 bases lay between the germline ends. CDR1 SGHTA and CDR2 FQGTGA come from the germline V gene.